A single sample is the source of the 11 T cell receptor beta chains below, sequenced in a study of vaccination and CD4 T cells after COVID-19. Described treatment: roughly 11-day PBMC culture with coronavirus spike peptide pools or control peptides (ViraFEST assay). CD4+ T cells that came from the unexposed donor were collected before the COVID-19 pandemic (2011-2018). The Oncomine TCR Beta short-read assay generated sequence data from the DNA of cultured CD4+ T cells. It was cultured CD4+ T cells from which genomic DNA was extracted. TCRdb itself ran the PCR reads through MiXCR, one entry per CDR3 protein. This table has roughly 7,600 distinct CDR3 sequences, 25% to 35% appearing once. These receptors have no identified antigens. The sequenced material came from CD4+ T cells from blood, cultured in vitro. The receptors here all came from a human donor in good health.

This rearrangement joins TRBV28 to TRBJ1-2; D not resolved. The V and J ends lost 7 bases and 1 base respectively, with 16 bases between them. Germline V gene data show CDR1 as MDHEN and CDR2 as SYDVKM. The CDR3 runs to 15 residues. The CDR3 DNA reads TGTGCCAGCACCGAGGCCCCCTTAATTAACTATGGCTACACCTTC. It codes for CASTEAPLINYGYTF.

The rearrangement uses TRBV15 and TRBJ1-3; D might be TRBD1 (6 bases). Trimming pared 5 bases from V and 0 bases from J, leaving 17 bases between. The V gene's germline CDR1 is LNHNV and CDR2 YYDKDF (reference sequence). CDR3 length equals 17 residues. The CDR3 region has the DNA TGTGCCACCAGCCGGCGGCGGGGGGCTGACTCTGGAAACACCATATATTTT. Translated, it gives CATSRRRGADSGNTIYF.

This clonotype was picked up one time. The limits of the CDR3 on the DNA are not certain, so only TCRdb's listed CDR3 is given. The V call is TRBV21-1, the J call TRBJ1-5; the table assigns TRBD1, which was not confirmed against the DNA. TRBV21-1 is reported as a pseudogene. Both ends counted, the CDR3 spans 23 residues. The CDR3 protein is CASSFYICSARDAGTGGSQPQHF.

The chain combines TRBV5-1 with TRBJ2-2, with unresolved D. Looked up from germline, CDR1 is SGHRS and CDR2 is YFSETQ. CDR3 size: 14 residues. V was shortened by 0 bases and J by 6 bases, with 9 bases between the two germline ends. This CDR3 reads CASSLAQVAGELFF. As DNA, the CDR3 is TGCGCCAGCAGCTTGGCCCAGGTCGCCGGGGAGCTGTTTTTT. The complete variable domain, with remaining parts taken from reference TRBV5-1 and TRBJ2-2, reads KAGVTQTPRYLIKTRGQQVTLSCSPISGHRSVSWYQQTPGQGLQFLFEYFSETQRNKGNFPGRFSGRQFSNSRSEMNVSTLELGDSALYLCASSLAQVAGELFFGEGSRLTVL.

This clonotype showed up just a few times. This chain joins TRBV2 and TRBJ2-5; D not resolved. The V end was cut by 5 bases, the J end by 5 bases, with 9 bases between. The germline V gene has CDR1 SNHLY and CDR2 FYNNEI. CDR3 length: 12 amino acids. Here the CDR3 DNA reads TGTGCCAGCAGTCGAGTGCGGGAGACCCAGTACTTC. Translated: CASSRVRETQYF.

This clonotype was seen a handful of times. This rearrangement joins TRBV11-2 to TRBJ1-2; D not certain. The CDR3 runs 14 residues. Germline CDR1 and CDR2: SGHAT and FQNNGV. The germline V and J ends were trimmed by 4 bases and 8 bases, with 17 bases remaining between them. The DNA of the CDR3 is TGTGCCAGCAGCTCCGGGAGGAATTCGCACGGCTACACCTTC. Amino acid sequence: CASSSGRNSHGYTF. Looking up the rest from reference TRBV11-2 and TRBJ1-2 gives the full variable domain: EAGVAQSPRYKIIEKRQSVAFWCNPISGHATLYWYQQILGQGPKLLIQFQNNGVVDDSQLPKDRFSAERLKGVDSTLKIQPAKLEDSAVYLCASSSGRNSHGYTFGSGTRLTVV.

This clonotype came up a few times. V gene TRBV28 combines with J gene TRBJ1-1; 7 bases are shared with TRBD1. This CDR3 comprises 17 residues. From germline, CDR1 is MDHEN and CDR2 SYDVKM. Germline trimming cut 6 bases from V and 5 bases from J; bases unmatched to any gene: 18. The CDR3 here is CASSLPRAGGRRTEAFF. CDR3 in DNA: TGTGCCAGCAGCCTACCGAGGGCAGGGGGTCGTCGGACTGAAGCTTTCTTT. Based on the CDR3 plus reference TRBV28 and TRBJ1-1, the full variable domain is DVKVTQSSRYLVKRTGEKVFLECVQDMDHENMFWYRQDPGLGLRLIYFSYDVKMKEKGDIPEGYSVSREKKERFSLILESASTNQTSMYLCASSLPRAGGRRTEAFFGQGTRLTVV.

This clonotype has just one count. The chain links TRBV24-1 to TRBJ2-1, with D perhaps matching TRBD2 (5 bases). Germline lookup yields CDR1 KGHDR and CDR2 SFDVKD. The CDR3 contains 16 residues. With 6 bases removed from V and 0 bases from J, the gap between germline ends came to 14 bases. The CDR3 nucleotides read TGTGCCACCAGTCTCGGCGGGTTGAGCTCCTACAATGAGCAGTTCTTC. This sequence encodes CATSLGGLSSYNEQFF.

The CDR3 here is CASSYDRGPGTDTQYF. CDR3 nucleotides: TGCGCCAGCAGCTATGACAGGGGGCCGGGCACAGATACGCAGTATTTT. The chain recombines TRBV5-1 with TRBJ2-3, with TRBD1 matching 10 bases. After removal of 3 bases from V and 1 base from J, the junction contained 5 bases not matched to a gene. CDR1 is SGHRS and CDR2 is YFSETQ in the germline V gene. This CDR3 is 16 amino acids long. Supplemented by reference TRBV5-1 and TRBJ2-3, the full variable domain reads KAGVTQTPRYLIKTRGQQVTLSCSPISGHRSVSWYQQTPGQGLQFLFEYFSETQRNKGNFPGRFSGRQFSNSRSEMNVSTLELGDSALYLCASSYDRGPGTDTQYFGPGTRLTVL.

There are a few counts of this clonotype. DNA of the CDR3: TGTGCCAGCAGCTTAGGGAGGAGGAACACTGAAGCTTTCTTT. Its translation is CASSLGRRNTEAFF. This rearrangement joins TRBV7-8 to TRBJ1-1, with no clear D. The length of the CDR3 is 14 residues. The germline CDR1 and CDR2 sequences are SGHVS and FQNEAQ. The V end lost 1 base, the J end lost 1 base, and 7 bases lay between the germline ends.

This clonotype was recorded a few times. This rearrangement joins TRBV27 to TRBJ1-5, with D perhaps TRBD1 (5 bases). This CDR3 spans 12 amino acids. CDR1 is MNHEY, CDR2 SMNVEV, per germline (reference sequence). The V end was cut by 2 bases, the J end by 6 bases, with 5 bases between. CDR3 in amino acids: CASSLQGQPQHF. CDR3 in DNA: TGTGCCAGCAGTTTACAGGGTCAGCCCCAGCATTTT.